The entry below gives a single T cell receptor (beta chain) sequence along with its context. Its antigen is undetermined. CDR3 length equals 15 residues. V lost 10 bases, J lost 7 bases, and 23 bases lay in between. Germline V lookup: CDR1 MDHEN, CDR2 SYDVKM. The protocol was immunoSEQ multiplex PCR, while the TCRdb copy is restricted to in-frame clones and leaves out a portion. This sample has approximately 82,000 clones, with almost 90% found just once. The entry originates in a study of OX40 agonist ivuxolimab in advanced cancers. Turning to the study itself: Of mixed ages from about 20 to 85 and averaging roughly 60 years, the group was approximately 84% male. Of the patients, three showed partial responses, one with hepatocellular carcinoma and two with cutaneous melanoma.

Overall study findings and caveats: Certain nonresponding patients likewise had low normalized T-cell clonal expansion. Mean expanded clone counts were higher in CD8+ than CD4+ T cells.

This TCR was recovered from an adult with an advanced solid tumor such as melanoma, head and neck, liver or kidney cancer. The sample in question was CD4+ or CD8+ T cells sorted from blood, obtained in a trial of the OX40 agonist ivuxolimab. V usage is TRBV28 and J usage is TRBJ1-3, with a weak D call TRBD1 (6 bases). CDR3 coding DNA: TGTGCCACTACCCCCCCGGGCAGGGGTGGCAACACCATATATTTT. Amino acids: CATTPPGRGGNTIYF.